The present TCR beta chain was sequenced within a study of beta chain features in type 1 diabetes. There are a few counts of this clone. Its cognate antigen is unknown. It was via CD45RO/CCR7/CD25/CD127/CD95/CD27 that CD4+ naive, central memory, regulatory and stem cell-like memory cells were sorted. Study conclusions and caveats: There was a moderate but significant shortening of TCRB CDR3s in all four CD4+ subsets of Type 1 diabetes patients.

TCRB transcripts that were expressed got sequenced, as all of the isolated RNA had been reverse transcribed. Produced via immunoSEQ multiplex PCR; TCRdb's table is partial and in-frame only. The table lists some 140,000 clones, approximately 10% of them singletons. Sequenced material: central memory CD4+ T cells from blood. This TCR was recovered from a man aged 25-40 years with type 1 diabetes.

CDR3 coding DNA: TGCGCCAGCAGCTTGTCGACAGGGCTGAACACTGAAGCTTTCTTT. Its protein product is CASSLSTGLNTEAFF. The V call is TRBV5-1, the J call TRBJ1-1, with 7 bases identical to TRBD1. The CDR3 has 15 residues. V was clipped by 1 base and J by 0 bases; unmatched bases: 3. CDR1 is SGHRS and CDR2 is YFSETQ in the germline V gene.